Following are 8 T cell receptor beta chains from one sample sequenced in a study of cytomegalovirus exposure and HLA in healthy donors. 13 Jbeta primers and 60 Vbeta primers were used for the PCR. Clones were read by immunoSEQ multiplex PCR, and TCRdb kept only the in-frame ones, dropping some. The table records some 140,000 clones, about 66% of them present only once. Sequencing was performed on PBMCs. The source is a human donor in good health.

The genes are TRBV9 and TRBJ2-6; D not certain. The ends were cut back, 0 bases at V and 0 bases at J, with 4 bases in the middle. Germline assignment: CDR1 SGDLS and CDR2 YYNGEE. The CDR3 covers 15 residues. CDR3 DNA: TGTGCCAGCAGCGTAGTGGCCTCTGGGGCCAACGTCCTGACTTTC. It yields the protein CASSVVASGANVLTF. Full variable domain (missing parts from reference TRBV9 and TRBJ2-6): DSGVTQTPKHLITATGQRVTLRCSPRSGDLSVYWYQQSLDQGLQFLIQYYNGEERAKGNILERFSAQQFPDLHSELNLSSLELGDSALYFCASSVVASGANVLTFGAGSRLTVL.

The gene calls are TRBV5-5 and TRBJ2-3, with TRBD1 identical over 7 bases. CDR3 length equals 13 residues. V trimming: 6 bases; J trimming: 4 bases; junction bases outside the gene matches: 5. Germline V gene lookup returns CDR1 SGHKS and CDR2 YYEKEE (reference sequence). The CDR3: CASIDRVADTQYF. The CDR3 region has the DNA TGTGCCAGCATCGACAGGGTGGCAGATACGCAGTATTTT. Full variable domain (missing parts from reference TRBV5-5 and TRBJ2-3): DAGVTQSPTHLIKTRGQQVTLRCSPISGHKSVSWYQQVLGQGPQFIFQYYEKEERGRGNFPDRFSARQFPNYSSELNVNALLLGDSALYLCASIDRVADTQYFGPGTRLTVL.

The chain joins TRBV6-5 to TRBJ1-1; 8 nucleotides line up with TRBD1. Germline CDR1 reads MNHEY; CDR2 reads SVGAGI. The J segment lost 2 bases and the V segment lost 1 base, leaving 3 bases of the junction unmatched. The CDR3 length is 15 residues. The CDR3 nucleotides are TGTGCCAGCAGTTACTGGGGACAGGCTAACACTGAAGCTTTCTTT. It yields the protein CASSYWGQANTEAFF.

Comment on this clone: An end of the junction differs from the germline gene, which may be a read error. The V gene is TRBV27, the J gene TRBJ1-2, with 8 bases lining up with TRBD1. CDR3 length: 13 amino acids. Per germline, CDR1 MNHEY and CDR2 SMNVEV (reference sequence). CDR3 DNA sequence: TGTGCTAGCAGCAGGACAGGGTTGGATGGCTACACCTTC. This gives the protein CASSRTGLDGYTF.

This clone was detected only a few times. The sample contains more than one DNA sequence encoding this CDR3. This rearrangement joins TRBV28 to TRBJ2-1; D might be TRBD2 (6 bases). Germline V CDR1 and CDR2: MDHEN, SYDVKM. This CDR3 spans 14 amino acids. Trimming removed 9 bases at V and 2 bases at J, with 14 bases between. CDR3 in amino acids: CASSGGPTYNEQFF. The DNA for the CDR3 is TGTGCCAGTTCAGGAGGGCCCACCTACAATGAGCAGTTCTTC.

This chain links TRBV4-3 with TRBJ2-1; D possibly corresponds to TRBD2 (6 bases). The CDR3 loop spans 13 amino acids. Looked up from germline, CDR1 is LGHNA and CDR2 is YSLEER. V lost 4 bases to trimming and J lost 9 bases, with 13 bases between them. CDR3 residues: CASSLRARGEQFF. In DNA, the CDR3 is TGCGCCAGCAGCCTGCGGGCGCGGGGTGAGCAGTTCTTC.

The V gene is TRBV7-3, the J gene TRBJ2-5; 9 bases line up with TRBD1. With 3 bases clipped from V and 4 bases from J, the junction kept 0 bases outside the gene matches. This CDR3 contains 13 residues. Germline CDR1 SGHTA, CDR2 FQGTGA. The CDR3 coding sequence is TGTGCCAGCAGCTTGGACAGGGGAGAGACCCAGTACTTC. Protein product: CASSLDRGETQYF.

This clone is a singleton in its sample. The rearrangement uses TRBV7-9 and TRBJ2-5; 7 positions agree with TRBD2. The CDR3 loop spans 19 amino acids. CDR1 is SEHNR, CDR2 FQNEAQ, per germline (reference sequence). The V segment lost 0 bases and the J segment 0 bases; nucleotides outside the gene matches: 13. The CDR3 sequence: CASSLARGTQERYQETQYF. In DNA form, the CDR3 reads TGTGCCAGCAGCTTAGCGCGGGGGACGCAAGAAAGGTACCAAGAGACCCAGTACTTC.